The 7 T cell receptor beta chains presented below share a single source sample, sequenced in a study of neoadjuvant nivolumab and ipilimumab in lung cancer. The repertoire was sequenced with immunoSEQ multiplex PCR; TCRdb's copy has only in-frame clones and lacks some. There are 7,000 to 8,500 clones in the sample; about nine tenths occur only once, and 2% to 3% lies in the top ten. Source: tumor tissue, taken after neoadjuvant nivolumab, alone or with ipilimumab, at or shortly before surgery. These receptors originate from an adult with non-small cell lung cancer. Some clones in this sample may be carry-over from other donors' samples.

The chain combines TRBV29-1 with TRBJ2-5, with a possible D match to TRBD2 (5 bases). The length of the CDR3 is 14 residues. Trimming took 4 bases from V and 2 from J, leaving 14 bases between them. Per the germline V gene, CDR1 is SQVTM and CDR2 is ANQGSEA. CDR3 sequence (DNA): TGCAGCGTTGTAGGGAAACGGGGTCAAGAGACCCAGTACTTC. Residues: CSVVGKRGQETQYF.

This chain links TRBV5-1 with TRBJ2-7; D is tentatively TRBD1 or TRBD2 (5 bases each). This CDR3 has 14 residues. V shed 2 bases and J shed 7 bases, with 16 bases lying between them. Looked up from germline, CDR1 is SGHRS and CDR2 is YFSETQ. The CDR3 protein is CASSLERIPGEQYF. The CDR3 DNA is TGCGCCAGCAGCTTAGAGCGGATCCCAGGGGAGCAGTACTTC.

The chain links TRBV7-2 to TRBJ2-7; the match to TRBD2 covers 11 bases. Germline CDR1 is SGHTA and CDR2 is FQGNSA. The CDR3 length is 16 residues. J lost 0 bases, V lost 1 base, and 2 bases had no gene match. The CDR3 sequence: CASSLGLAGSSYEQYF. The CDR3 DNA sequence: TGTGCCAGCAGCTTAGGACTAGCGGGGAGCTCCTACGAGCAGTACTTC.

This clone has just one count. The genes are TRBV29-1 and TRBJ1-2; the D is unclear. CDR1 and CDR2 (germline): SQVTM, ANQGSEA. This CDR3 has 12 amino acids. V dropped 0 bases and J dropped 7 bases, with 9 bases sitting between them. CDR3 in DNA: TGCAGCGTTGAAGAGGGGAGAACTGGCTACACCTTC. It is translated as CSVEEGRTGYTF.

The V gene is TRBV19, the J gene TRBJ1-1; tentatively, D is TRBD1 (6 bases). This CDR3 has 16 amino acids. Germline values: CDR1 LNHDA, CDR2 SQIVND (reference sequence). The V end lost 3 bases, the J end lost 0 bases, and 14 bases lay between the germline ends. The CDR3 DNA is TGTGCCAGTAGTATTCGGTTTGCAGGGGTGAACACTGAAGCTTTCTTT. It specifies CASSIRFAGVNTEAFF.

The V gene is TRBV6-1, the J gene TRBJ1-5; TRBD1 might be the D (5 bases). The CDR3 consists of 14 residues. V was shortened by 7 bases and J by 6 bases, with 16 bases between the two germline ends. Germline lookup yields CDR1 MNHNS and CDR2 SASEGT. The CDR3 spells CASTKEGRGQPQHF. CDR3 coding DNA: TGTGCCAGCACCAAGGAGGGGAGAGGTCAGCCCCAGCATTTT.

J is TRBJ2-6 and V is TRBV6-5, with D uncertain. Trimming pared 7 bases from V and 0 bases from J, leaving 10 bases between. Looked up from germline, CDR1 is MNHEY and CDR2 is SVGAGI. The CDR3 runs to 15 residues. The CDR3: CASTLGSSGANVLTF. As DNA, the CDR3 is TGTGCCAGCACCCTCGGTAGCTCTGGGGCCAACGTCCTGACTTTC.